Each of the 19 T cell receptor beta chains below was sequenced from the same sample in a study of blood T cells in healthy people across ages. Combining a sample-barcoded 5' primer with a J-beta primer mix, a second PCR ran for roughly 6 to 12 cycles. From the 5' RACE reads, TCRdb called clonotypes with MiXCR, one entry per CDR3 protein. This sample carries 1,500,000 or so distinct CDR3 sequences, 42% of them seen once, and the ten largest clones take about 4%. Sequencing was done on a sample of blood. Receptors originate from a woman aged 18-29 years in good health.

This clonotype was detected only a few times. The J gene is TRBJ2-5, the V gene TRBV3-1, with a weak D call TRBD2 (6 bases). The CDR3 is 17 amino acids. Germline-derived CDR1 and CDR2 are LGHDT and YNNKEL (reference sequence). V was shortened by 1 base and J by 2 bases, with 17 bases between the two germline ends. The CDR3 sequence is CASSQAGGGPSQETQYF. The CDR3 coding sequence is TGTGCCAGCAGCCAAGCCGGCGGAGGGCCTTCTCAAGAGACCCAGTACTTC.

The chain employs TRBV4-2 and TRBJ2-1, with D unresolved. The DNA matches TRBJ2-7 better at its end, which makes the J call doubtful. Germline CDR1 is LGHNA and CDR2 is YNFKEQ. The length of the CDR3 is 16 residues. The CDR3 sequence is CASSQDAPDVYNEQYF. The CDR3 bases are TGTGCCAGCAGCCAAGATGCGCCGGACGTCTACAATGAGCAGTACTTC.

The CDR3 loop is CASRGSRVNTEAFF. CDR3 DNA sequence: TGTGCCAGCAGGGGAAGTCGAGTGAACACTGAAGCTTTCTTT. The V gene is TRBV27, the J gene TRBJ1-1; the D is unclear. This CDR3 spans 14 amino acids. Germline values: CDR1 MNHEY, CDR2 SMNVEV (reference sequence). Trimming left V 6 bases short and J 0 bases short, with 11 bases between.

The rearrangement links TRBV20-1 to TRBJ2-6; D is unclear. The CDR3 spans 15 residues. Germline V CDR1 and CDR2: DFQATT, SNEGSKA (reference sequence). The V gene lost 1 base and the J gene lost 4 bases, with 11 bases spanning the gap. CDR3 amino acids: CSARVGFKGANVLTF. CDR3 sequence (DNA): TGCAGTGCTAGAGTGGGATTCAAAGGGGCCAACGTCCTGACTTTC.

The chain carries TRBV20-1 and TRBJ1-4, with 10 bases identical to TRBD1. V lost 5 bases to trimming and J lost 7 bases; unmatched junction nucleotides: 4. The CDR3 spans 13 residues. Germline CDR1 reads DFQATT; CDR2 reads SNEGSKA (reference sequence). The CDR3 protein is CSARQGAVEKLFF. The CDR3, as DNA: TGCAGTGCTCGACAGGGGGCTGTTGAAAAACTGTTTTTT.

This clonotype was counted a few times. J is TRBJ1-1 and V is TRBV19; D gene uncertain. The CDR3 contains 15 residues. V shed 4 bases and J shed 0 bases, with 12 bases lying between them. Germline V lookup: CDR1 LNHDA, CDR2 SQIVND (reference sequence). DNA of the CDR3: TGTGCCAGTAGTACCCGGAGGGCAATGAACACTGAAGCTTTCTTT. Residues: CASSTRRAMNTEAFF.

The chain couples TRBV25-1 to TRBJ2-4; D might be TRBD2 (6 bases). Trimming stripped 3 bases from V and 2 bases from J, with 8 bases between. The CDR3 covers 14 residues. Germline CDR1 and CDR2: MGHDK and SYGVNS. The CDR3 protein is CASSDAGPKNIQYF. The CDR3 coding sequence is TGTGCCAGCAGTGACGCGGGGCCCAAAAACATTCAGTACTTC.

This clonotype was detected a few times. The CDR3 is CASSHGGQGNYGYTF. The CDR3, as DNA: TGCGCCAGCAGCCATGGGGGACAGGGAAACTATGGCTACACCTTC. The chain links TRBV4-1 to TRBJ1-2; 9 positions agree with TRBD1. Looked up from germline, CDR1 is MGHRA and CDR2 is YSYEKL. The CDR3 covers 15 residues. Germline trimming cut 3 bases from V and 2 bases from J; bases unmatched to any gene: 4.

This sequence joins TRBV29-1 and TRBJ2-5; D may be TRBD1 (5 bases). V lost 2 bases and J 1 base, leaving 14 bases between the germline ends. The CDR3 is 15 residues long. Germline CDR1 is SQVTM and CDR2 is ANQGSEA. This CDR3 reads CSVEHGWTLQETQYF. The CDR3 nucleotides read TGCAGCGTTGAACACGGATGGACACTCCAAGAGACCCAGTACTTC.

The V and J genes are TRBV5-1 and TRBJ2-5; D ambiguous. Deletions cut 0 bases from V and 2 bases from J, with 11 bases between. The CDR3 sequence is 15 residues long. Germline loops: CDR1 SGHRS, CDR2 YFSETQ. The CDR3 here is CASSLGVERQETQYF. The CDR3 region has the DNA TGCGCCAGCAGCTTGGGGGTCGAGAGGCAAGAGACCCAGTACTTC.

On this clonotype: The germline gene is not matched at one end of the junction; a read error may be the cause. CDR3 sequence (DNA): TGTGCCAGCTCACCGGACAGGTTAGACGAGCGGTACTTC. Translating gives CASSPDRLDERYF. The chain couples TRBV18 to TRBJ2-7, with TRBD1 matching over 7 bases. The germline CDR1 and CDR2 sequences are KGHSH and LQKENI. This CDR3 contains 13 residues. Using reference TRBV18 and TRBJ2-7 for the parts outside the CDR3, the full variable domain is NAGVMQNPRHLVRRRGQEARLRCSPMKGHSHVYWYRQLPEEGLKFMVYLQKENIIDESGMPKERFSAEFPKEGPSILRIQQVVRGDSAAYFCASSPDRLDERYFGPGTRLTVT.

This clonotype has more than one count but fewer than ten. The chain carries TRBV20-1 and TRBJ2-7; the D gene is possibly TRBD2 (5 bases). CDR1 is DFQATT, CDR2 SNEGSKA, per germline (reference sequence). The CDR3 contains 12 residues. V was trimmed by 3 bases and J by 3 bases, leaving 9 bases between them. This CDR3 is CSASRGNYEQYF. The DNA of the CDR3 is TGCAGTGCTAGTCGGGGTAACTACGAGCAGTACTTC.

This clonotype was picked up a small number of times. The chain carries TRBV4-1 and TRBJ2-7; no firm D call. The CDR3 spans 14 residues. V lost 1 base, J lost 4 bases, and 11 bases lay in between. Germline-derived CDR1 and CDR2 are MGHRA and YSYEKL. The CDR3 sequence: CASSQGAESYEQYF. The CDR3 bases are TGCGCCAGCAGCCAAGGGGCAGAATCGTACGAGCAGTACTTC.

The chain employs TRBV29-1 and TRBJ2-2; TRBD1 might be the D (5 bases). V lost 6 bases, J lost 0 bases, and 8 bases lay in between. The CDR3 contains 13 residues. Germline CDR1 SQVTM, CDR2 ANQGSEA. The CDR3 reads CSVGRANTGELFF. The CDR3 region has the DNA TGCAGCGTCGGCAGGGCGAACACCGGGGAGCTGTTTTTT.

This clonotype was seen a few times. The chain uses TRBV10-3 and TRBJ1-1; D unclear. With 3 bases removed from V and 5 bases from J, the gap between germline ends came to 16 bases. Per germline, CDR1 ENHRY and CDR2 SYGVKD. The CDR3 has 15 amino acids. CDR3 in amino acids: CAISDWASRGTEAFF. In nucleotides, the CDR3 is TGTGCCATCAGTGACTGGGCGAGTAGAGGAACTGAAGCTTTCTTT.

This clonotype was seen a few times. This could be a read error, since a much larger clone is one nucleotide away. This chain uses TRBV7-9 with TRBJ2-5, with 11 nucleotides matching TRBD2. V was clipped by 6 bases and J by 11 bases; unmatched bases: 14. CDR1 is SEHNR and CDR2 is FQNEAQ in the germline V gene (reference sequence). The CDR3 loop spans 15 amino acids. CDR3 region: CASSLSGRAYNEQYF. The DNA for the CDR3 is TGTGCCAGCAGTCTTAGCGGGAGGGCCTACAATGAGCAGTACTTC.

This rearrangement joins TRBV7-2 to TRBJ2-1, with D possibly TRBD1 on 6 matching bases. Trimming took off 4 bases at V and 13 bases at J, with 14 bases between the two ends. CDR3 length: 12 residues. Per germline, CDR1 SGHTA and CDR2 FQGNSA. The CDR3 coding sequence is TGTGCCAGCAGCTCGGACAGTCTCACCCAGTTCTTC. It encodes CASSSDSLTQFF.

The chain recombines TRBV7-6 with TRBJ1-6; 11 nucleotides agree with TRBD1. Looked up from germline, CDR1 is SGHVS and CDR2 is FNYEAQ. The ends lost 4 bases at V and 18 bases at J; junction bases unmatched: 11. This CDR3 spans 14 amino acids. The CDR3 coding sequence is TGTGCCAGCAGCTCCGGACAGGGGGCGTCGGCCCCCCACTTT. Translating it yields CASSSGQGASAPHF.

In regard to this clonotype: Mismatch with germline at one junction end may stem from a read error. The rearrangement joins TRBV6-5 to TRBJ2-1, with D possibly being TRBD1 (6 bases). Germline CDR1 is MNHEY and CDR2 is SVGAGI. The CDR3 is 18 residues long. Here the CDR3 DNA reads TGTGCCAGCAGTTATTCCCGACGAACGGGACAAAACTACAGTGAGCAGTTCTTC. Its protein product is CASSYSRRTGQNYSEQFF.